This T cell receptor (beta chain) was identified in a study of cytomegalovirus exposure and HLA in healthy donors. The overall study: Across some 400 genotyped donors, about 81% landed in the Caucasian-associated ancestry cluster.

As to this clone: Its antigen is still unknown.

Germline CDR1 LNHDA, CDR2 SQIVND (reference sequence). After removal of 10 bases from V and 8 bases from J, the junction contained 5 bases not matched to a gene. The CDR3 is 12 amino acids. Study-level points and caveats: TCR beta V- and J-gene trimming was later associated with a missense DCLRE1C variant. Sequencing depth roughly uniform across donors was assumed in presence/absence analyses. According to an earlier analysis, most TCR beta V segments yielded productive rearrangements about 90% or about 30% of the time.

In the PCR, 60 Vbeta and 13 Jbeta primers were used. The data were produced by immunoSEQ multiplex PCR, yet TCRdb's version contains in-frame clones alone and is incomplete. The data contain 25,000 to 35,000 clones, 35% to 55% of them seen just once; the ten biggest clones take up less than 2%. The TCR comes from a woman aged 45 to 65 in good health and CMV-seronegative. The chain employs TRBV19 and TRBJ1-4, with 9 bases that match TRBD1. The sequenced sample was PBMCs. The CDR3 sequence is CATGTGWEKLFF. CDR3 nucleotides: TGTGCCACGGGGACAGGGTGGGAAAAACTGTTTTTT.